Listed here are 8 T cell receptor beta chains from one sample, sequenced in a study of blood T cells in healthy people across ages (dated by TCRdb to between 2014 and 2016). Library generation was performed with 5' RACE. The instrument was an Illumina HiSeq 2500. A second PCR of 7 to 11 cycles was performed with a sample-barcoded 5' primer and a J-beta primer mix. The public reads were reanalyzed by TCRdb: fastp trimming at Q25, MiXCR alignment, in-frame beta chains only. Each record represents a unique CDR3 protein, reported with the most common genes and DNA among its rows. The sample table shows roughly 730,000 distinct CDR3 sequences, and roughly three fifths are seen once. The top ten hold around a quarter of the sample. Sequenced: blood. These receptor sequences come from a man aged 40-55 years in good health.

The V gene is TRBV24-1, the J gene TRBJ2-4; 8 bases are shared with TRBD1. Matching the DNA end better, TRBJ2-7 makes the J call doubtful. This CDR3 is 15 amino acids long. CDR1 is KGHDR, CDR2 SFDVKD, per germline. CDR3 in DNA: TGTGCCACCAGTGGGACCGGGACAGGACCCTACGAGCAGTACTTC. Amino acid sequence: CATSGTGTGPYEQYF.

This chain joins TRBV6-1 and TRBJ2-1; 7 bases match TRBD1. V was clipped by 5 bases and J by 12 bases; unmatched bases: 4. The germline gives CDR1 MNHNS, CDR2 SASEGT. The CDR3 has 11 residues. Here the CDR3 reads CASSPRDRQFF. The DNA of the CDR3 is TGTGCCAGCAGTCCCCGGGACAGGCAGTTCTTC.

The table lists this clonotype with a count of one. CDR3 region: CSARAFLGVADLTDTQYF. DNA for the CDR3: TGCAGTGCTAGAGCTTTCTTGGGAGTAGCGGACCTCACAGATACGCAGTATTTT. The rearrangement joins TRBV20-1 to TRBJ2-3; a possible D gene is TRBD2 (6 bases). The V gene lost 1 base and the J gene lost 2 bases, with 22 bases spanning the gap. Germline V CDR1 and CDR2: DFQATT, SNEGSKA (reference sequence). The CDR3 is made up of 18 amino acids.

In its sample, this clonotype was seen a few times. The V call is TRBV20-1, the J call TRBJ2-4; TRBD2 aligns across 10 bases. Germline V gene lookup returns CDR1 DFQATT and CDR2 SNEGSKA (reference sequence). This CDR3 contains 15 residues. Losses at the gene ends were 6 bases for V and 1 base for J; bases not matched to a gene: 6. The CDR3 region is CSALEAGGAKNIQYF. In nucleotides, the CDR3 is TGCAGTGCCTTAGAAGCGGGAGGGGCCAAAAACATTCAGTACTTC.

The rearrangement joins TRBV7-9 to TRBJ2-3; no firm D call. CDR3 length: 12 amino acids. Germline values: CDR1 SEHNR, CDR2 FQNEAQ (reference sequence). V was clipped by 0 bases and J by 7 bases, with 5 bases between them. In nucleotides, the CDR3 is TGTGCCAGCAGCTTAGCGGCGAATACGCAGTATTTT. This translates into CASSLAANTQYF.

This clonotype has just a few counts. The rearrangement uses TRBV7-2 and TRBJ2-7; no clear D. V was pared by 4 bases and J by 2 bases, with 12 bases between. Germline V gives CDR1 SGHTA, CDR2 FQGNSA. CDR3 length: 14 amino acids. CDR3 nucleotide sequence: TGTGCCAGCAGCTCCCTTCCAGGAGCCTACGAGCAGTACTTC. Translation gives CASSSLPGAYEQYF.

This sequence joins TRBV3-1 and TRBJ1-5; a possible D gene is TRBD1 (5 bases). The CDR3 has 15 amino acids. Looked up from germline, CDR1 is LGHDT and CDR2 is YNNKEL (reference sequence). V lost 2 bases to trimming and J lost 5 bases, with 13 bases between them. The CDR3 here is CASSQFRDDHQPQHF. Written as DNA, the CDR3 is TGTGCCAGCAGCCAATTCCGGGACGACCATCAGCCCCAGCATTTT.

This chain links TRBV9 with TRBJ2-5; possibly TRBD1 for D (6 bases). CDR1 and CDR2 (germline): SGDLS, YYNGEE. This CDR3 spans 15 amino acids. V gave up 3 bases and J gave up 3 bases, with 15 bases separating them. The DNA for the CDR3 is TGTGCCAGCAGCGGAGGCGACAGGTGGAAAGAGACCCAGTACTTC. The encoded protein is CASSGGDRWKETQYF.